This T cell receptor beta chain was sequenced for a study of blood T cells in healthy people across ages. Study-level findings and limits: The recorded TCR beta diversity per million T cells decreased in a roughly linear manner with age.

There were at least 5 micrograms of total RNA extracted from every sample. A second PCR, run for about 7 to 11 cycles, used a sample-barcoded 5' primer plus a J-beta primer mix. Any given sample supplied a minimum of 3 million CDR3-containing paired-end reads. MiXCR was run by TCRdb on the 5' RACE reads, yielding one entry per CDR3 protein. The table shows more than 650,000 distinct CDR3 sequences, with less than 70% occurring only once. The length of the CDR3 is 13 residues. Germline values: CDR1 KGHDR, CDR2 SFDVKD. Trimming shortened V by 5 bases and J by 4 bases, and 8 bases separated the two germline ends. This clonotype occurred a few times. Its matching antigen is unknown.

This sequence originates from an elderly man in good health. The sequenced sample was blood. J is TRBJ1-5 and V is TRBV24-1; D gene ambiguous. In nucleotides, the CDR3 is TGTGCCACCAGTGTCGCGGGAAATCAGCCCCAGCATTTT. Amino acid sequence: CATSVAGNQPQHF.